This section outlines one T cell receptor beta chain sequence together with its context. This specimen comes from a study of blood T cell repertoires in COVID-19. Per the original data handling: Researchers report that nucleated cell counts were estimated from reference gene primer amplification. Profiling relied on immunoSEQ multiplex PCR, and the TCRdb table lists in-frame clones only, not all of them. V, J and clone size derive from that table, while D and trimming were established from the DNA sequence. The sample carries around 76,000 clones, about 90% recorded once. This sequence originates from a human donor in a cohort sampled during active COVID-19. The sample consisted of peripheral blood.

The CDR3 loop reads CASSMGQSSYNEQFF. In DNA form, the CDR3 reads TGTGCCAGTAGTATGGGACAGAGCTCCTACAATGAGCAGTTCTTC. The rearrangement uses TRBV19 and TRBJ2-1, with 7 nucleotides matching TRBD1. This CDR3 region has 15 residues. Germline CDR1 reads LNHDA; CDR2 reads SQIVND (reference sequence). V shed 3 bases, J shed 0 bases, and the junction held 2 bases outside the gene matches.